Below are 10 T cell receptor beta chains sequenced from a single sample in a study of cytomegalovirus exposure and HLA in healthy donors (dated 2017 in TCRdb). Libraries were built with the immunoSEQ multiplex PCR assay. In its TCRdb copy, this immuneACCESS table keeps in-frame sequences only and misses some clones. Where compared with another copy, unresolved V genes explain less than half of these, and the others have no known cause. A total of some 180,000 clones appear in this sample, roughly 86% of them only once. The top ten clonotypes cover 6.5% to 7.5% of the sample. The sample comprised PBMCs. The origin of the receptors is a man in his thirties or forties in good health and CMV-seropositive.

The CDR3 loop reads CASSLYQARRFYEQYF. The CDR3 coding sequence is TGTGCCAGCAGTTTATATCAAGCGAGACGCTTCTACGAGCAGTACTTC. The chain carries TRBV28 and TRBJ2-7; no clear D gene. V was pared by 1 base and J by 3 bases, with 16 bases between. The CDR3 is 16 amino acids. Germline V CDR1 and CDR2: MDHEN, SYDVKM.

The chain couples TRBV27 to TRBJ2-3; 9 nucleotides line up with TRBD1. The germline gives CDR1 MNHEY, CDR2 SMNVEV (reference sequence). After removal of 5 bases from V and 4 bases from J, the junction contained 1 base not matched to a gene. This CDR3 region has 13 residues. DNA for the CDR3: TGTGCCAGCAGTCGGACAGGGGCAGATACGCAGTATTTT. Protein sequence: CASSRTGADTQYF.

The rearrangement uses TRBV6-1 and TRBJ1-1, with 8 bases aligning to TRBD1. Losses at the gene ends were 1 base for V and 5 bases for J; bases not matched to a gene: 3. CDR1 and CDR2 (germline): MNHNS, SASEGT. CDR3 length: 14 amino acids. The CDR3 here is CASSEDRGRTEAFF. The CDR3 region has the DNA TGTGCCAGCAGTGAAGACAGGGGGAGGACTGAAGCTTTCTTT.

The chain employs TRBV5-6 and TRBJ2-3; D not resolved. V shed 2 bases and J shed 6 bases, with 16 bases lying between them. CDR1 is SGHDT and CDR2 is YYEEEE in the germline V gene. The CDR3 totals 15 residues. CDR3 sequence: CASSFPTSRPDTQYF. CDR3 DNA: TGTGCCAGCAGCTTTCCGACATCCCGGCCGGATACGCAGTATTTT.

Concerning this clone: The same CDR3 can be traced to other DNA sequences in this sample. The CDR3 DNA is TGTGCCAGCAGCGTTGCGGCGGGGAGCTACGAGCAGTACTTC. Residues: CASSVAAGSYEQYF. The chain has TRBV9 and TRBJ2-7; possibly TRBD2 for D (6 bases). Trimming stripped 2 bases from V and 3 bases from J, with 12 bases between. CDR3 length: 14 residues. Germline V gene data show CDR1 as SGDLS and CDR2 as YYNGEE.

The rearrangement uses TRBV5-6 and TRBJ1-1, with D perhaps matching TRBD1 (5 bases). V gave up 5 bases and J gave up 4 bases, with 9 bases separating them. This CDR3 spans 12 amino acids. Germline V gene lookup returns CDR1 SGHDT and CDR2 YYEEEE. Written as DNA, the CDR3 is TGTGCCAGCAGTGCAGGGCCCACTGAAGCTTTCTTT. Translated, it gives CASSAGPTEAFF.

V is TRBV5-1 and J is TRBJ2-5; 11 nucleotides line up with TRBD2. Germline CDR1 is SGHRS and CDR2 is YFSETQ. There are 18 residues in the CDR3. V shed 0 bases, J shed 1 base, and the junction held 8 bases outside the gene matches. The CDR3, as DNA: TGCGCCAGCAGCTTGGGCGGCCGGCTAGCGGGAGGCCAAGAGACCCAGTACTTC. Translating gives CASSLGGRLAGGQETQYF.

The DNA of the CDR3 is TGCGCCAGCAGCCAGGGGGCAGGCCCCACCGGGGAGCTGTTTTTT. Protein sequence: CASSQGAGPTGELFF. The genes are TRBV4-3 and TRBJ2-2; perhaps TRBD1 as D (6 bases). Germline CDR1 LGHNA, CDR2 YSLEER. V was cut by 3 bases and J by 4 bases, with 12 bases left in between. This CDR3 is 15 amino acids long.

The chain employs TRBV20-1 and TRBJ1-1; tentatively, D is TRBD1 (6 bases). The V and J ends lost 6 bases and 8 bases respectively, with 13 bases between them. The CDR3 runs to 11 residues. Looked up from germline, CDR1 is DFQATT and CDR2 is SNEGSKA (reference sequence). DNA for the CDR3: TGCAGTGCCGTCGGACAGAGGGAAGCTTTCTTT. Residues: CSAVGQREAFF.

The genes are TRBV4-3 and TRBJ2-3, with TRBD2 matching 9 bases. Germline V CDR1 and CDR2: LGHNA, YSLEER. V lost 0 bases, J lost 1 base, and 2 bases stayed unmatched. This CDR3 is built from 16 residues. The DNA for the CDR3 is TGCGCCAGCAGCCAAGACCAGCGGGGGGGCACAGATACGCAGTATTTT. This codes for CASSQDQRGGTDTQYF.